One sample yielded the 12 T cell receptor beta chains listed below, sequenced in a study of spatial heterogeneity in lung cancer (dated by TCRdb to the late 2010s). Their target antigens are unknown. Library method: 5' RACE. Data came from a NextSeq 500. TCRdb's own reprocessing of the public reads used fastp at Q25 and MiXCR and kept productive beta chains. Rows are combined by CDR3 protein, so each entry shows the most common genes and DNA. A total of about 10,000 distinct CDR3 sequences appear in this sample, 2.5% to 3.5% of them only once. The ten largest make up roughly 15% of the sample. The time point label, as the study defines it: sample taken at primary tumor resection. Overall study outcomes, separate from this receptor: The number of expanded intratumoral alpha and beta TCRs correlated with the tumor nonsynonymous mutation count.

The specimen was lung tumor tissue, collected at surgery. Every receptor here comes from a male donor with early-stage non-small cell lung cancer.

This clonotype was detected many times. The chain couples TRBV6-1 to TRBJ2-7, with D possibly being TRBD2 (6 bases). With 2 bases removed from V and 5 bases from J, the gap between germline ends came to 13 bases. Germline V CDR1 and CDR2: MNHNS, SASEGT. CDR3 length: 14 residues. In nucleotides, the CDR3 is TGTGCCAGCAGTGAATTCGGGGGTAGCGACGAGCAGTACTTC. This encodes CASSEFGGSDEQYF.

By share, this clonotype ranks as medium-sized (0.01 to 0.1%). The chain carries TRBV29-1 and TRBJ2-7; perhaps TRBD2 as D (5 bases). The V end was cut by 4 bases, the J end by 5 bases, with 15 bases between. Germline CDR1 reads SQVTM; CDR2 reads ANQGSEA. The CDR3 totals 13 residues. CDR3 sequence: CSVAKVEGNEQYF. CDR3 coding DNA: TGCAGCGTTGCGAAGGTTGAGGGCAACGAGCAGTACTTC.

This clonotype was detected a few times. This sequence joins TRBV7-2 and TRBJ1-6; D uncertain. V was clipped by 4 bases and J by 9 bases, with 16 bases between them. Germline V gene lookup returns CDR1 SGHTA and CDR2 FQGNSA. The CDR3 spans 15 residues. CDR3 coding DNA: TGTGCCAGCAGCTCGTGGACTGGAAGCGGTTCACCCCTCCACTTT. It yields the protein CASSSWTGSGSPLHF.

The chain combines TRBV9 with TRBJ1-6, with D unresolved. Trimming took 3 bases from V and 2 from J, leaving 6 bases between them. CDR3 length: 14 amino acids. Germline lookup yields CDR1 SGDLS and CDR2 YYNGEE. CDR3 sequence (DNA): TGTGCCAGCAGCGCCGGGCCCTATAATTCACCCCTCCACTTT. Protein sequence: CASSAGPYNSPLHF.

This clonotype was observed at least ten times. V and J are TRBV12-3 or TRBV12-4 and TRBJ2-4; TRBD2 agrees at 8 bases. CDR3 length: 15 amino acids. After removal of 6 bases from V and 2 bases from J, the junction contained 6 bases not matched to a gene. CDR3 residues: CASSKTGGPKNIQYF. The CDR3 DNA reads as TGTGCCAGCAGCAAAACGGGGGGGCCCAAAAACATTCAGTACTTC.

Many counts were recorded for this clonotype. V is TRBV9 and J is TRBJ1-3; D not certain. The V and J ends lost 0 bases and 0 bases respectively, with 7 bases between them. The CDR3 runs 15 residues. Germline CDR1 SGDLS, CDR2 YYNGEE. CDR3 bases: TGTGCCAGCAGCGTAGACTCCTACTCTGGAAACACCATATATTTT. This gives the protein CASSVDSYSGNTIYF.

This clonotype was seen repeatedly, ten times or more. J is TRBJ2-7 and V is TRBV7-2; D is ambiguous. This CDR3 contains 15 residues. Trimming took off 1 base at V and 3 bases at J, with 13 bases between the two ends. In germline, CDR1 is SGHTA, CDR2 FQGNSA. The CDR3 loop reads CASSLESVGLYEQYF. The CDR3 DNA sequence: TGTGCCAGCAGCTTAGAAAGCGTAGGCCTCTACGAGCAGTACTTC.

This clonotype was recorded many times. The V and J genes are TRBV7-9 and TRBJ1-2, with D tentatively TRBD1 (6 bases). The CDR3 consists of 15 residues. V lost 1 base, J lost 8 bases, and 17 bases lay in between. CDR1 is SEHNR and CDR2 is FQNEAQ in the germline V gene (reference sequence). CDR3 amino acids: CASSLGDTSAGGYTF. The CDR3 DNA reads TGTGCCAGCAGCTTAGGGGACACATCAGCTGGAGGCTACACCTTC.

This clonotype was seen at least ten times. The rearrangement links TRBV3-1 to TRBJ1-1; D is unresolved. Germline CDR1 LGHDT, CDR2 YNNKEL (reference sequence). The CDR3 extends over 12 amino acids. Trimming left V 2 bases short and J 5 bases short, with 6 bases between. CDR3 DNA sequence: TGTGCCAGCAGCCAATCAGAAACTGAAGCTTTCTTT. The encoded protein is CASSQSETEAFF.

This clonotype showed up many times. This chain joins TRBV11-2 and TRBJ2-3; D possibly corresponds to TRBD2 (6 bases). The CDR3 runs 17 residues. Deletions cut 0 bases from V and 0 bases from J, with 13 bases between. Looked up from germline, CDR1 is SGHAT and CDR2 is FQNNGV. CDR3 in amino acids: CASSLEGAGSSTDTQYF. The DNA of the CDR3 is TGTGCCAGCAGCTTAGAAGGTGCGGGGTCTAGCACAGATACGCAGTATTTT. Full variable domain (missing parts from reference TRBV11-2 and TRBJ2-3): EAGVAQSPRYKIIEKRQSVAFWCNPISGHATLYWYQQILGQGPKLLIQFQNNGVVDDSQLPKDRFSAERLKGVDSTLKIQPAKLEDSAVYLCASSLEGAGSSTDTQYFGPGTRLTVL.

V and J are TRBV19 and TRBJ2-5, with D maybe TRBD2 (5 bases). Trimming took 1 base from V and 3 from J, leaving 9 bases between them. Germline V gene sequence: CDR1 LNHDA, CDR2 SQIVND (reference sequence). CDR3 size: 14 residues. The CDR3 sequence: CASSIGRGKETQYF. In DNA form, the CDR3 reads TGTGCCAGTAGTATAGGCCGGGGAAAAGAGACCCAGTACTTC. Drawing the rest from reference TRBV19 and TRBJ2-5, the complete variable domain is DGGITQSPKYLFRKEGQNVTLSCEQNLNHDAMYWYRQDPGQGLRLIYYSQIVNDFQKGDIAEGYSVSREKKESFPLTVTSAQKNPTAFYLCASSIGRGKETQYFGPGTRLLVL.

By frequency in the sample, this clonotype is medium-sized. The chain joins TRBV7-2 to TRBJ2-6, with D maybe TRBD1 (6 bases). From germline, CDR1 is SGHTA and CDR2 FQGNSA. V was trimmed by 1 base and J by 2 bases, leaving 15 bases between them. The length of the CDR3 is 18 residues. The CDR3 region is CASSLGITGIPGANVLTF. For the CDR3, the DNA is TGTGCCAGCAGCTTAGGGATAACAGGGATCCCTGGGGCCAACGTCCTGACTTTC.